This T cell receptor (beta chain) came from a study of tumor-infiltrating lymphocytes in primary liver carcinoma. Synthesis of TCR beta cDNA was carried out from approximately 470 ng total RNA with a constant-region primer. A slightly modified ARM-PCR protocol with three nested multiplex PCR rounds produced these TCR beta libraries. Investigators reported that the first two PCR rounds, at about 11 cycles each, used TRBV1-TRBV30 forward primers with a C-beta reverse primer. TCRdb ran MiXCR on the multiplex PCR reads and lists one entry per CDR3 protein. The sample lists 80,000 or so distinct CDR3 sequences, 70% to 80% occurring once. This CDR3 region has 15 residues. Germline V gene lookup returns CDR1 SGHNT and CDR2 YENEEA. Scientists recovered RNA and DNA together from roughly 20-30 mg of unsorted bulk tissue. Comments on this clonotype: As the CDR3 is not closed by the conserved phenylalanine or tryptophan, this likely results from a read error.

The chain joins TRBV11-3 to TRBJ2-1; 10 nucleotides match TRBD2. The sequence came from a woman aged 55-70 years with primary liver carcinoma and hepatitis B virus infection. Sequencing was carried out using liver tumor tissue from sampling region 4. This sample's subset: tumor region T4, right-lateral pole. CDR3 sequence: CVSSLSGTSVGEQFL. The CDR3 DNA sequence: TGTGTCAGCAGCTTATCCGGGACTAGCGTCGGTGAGCAGTTCTTA.